At least ten counts were recorded for the clone carrying this T cell receptor (beta chain). Its antigen is currently unknown. The CDR3 is 15 residues long. V lost 5 bases, J lost 8 bases, and 21 bases lay in between. Germline V CDR1 and CDR2: SGHAT, FQNNGV. The sample is drawn from a study of T cells in Graves' hyperthyroidism and ophthalmopathy. Using RNA transcripts as the source, TCR beta CDR3 regions were amplified. The HTBI primer set was used in a first-round RT-PCR of the TCR CDR3. MiXCR, applied by TCRdb to the multiplex PCR reads, yields one record per CDR3 protein. The repertoire holds 500,000 to 550,000 distinct CDR3 sequences, with about 20% as singletons. Those patients with uncontrolled infection, other autoimmune disease, pregnancy or lactation were excluded. Study-level results: Appearing also in blood were most of the thyroid clonotypes expanded above 0.001. It was a median around 6 months before onset that the model predicted ophthalmopathy. A model using 13 V-J features told ophthalmopathy apart from stable hyperthyroidism.

Sequencing was done on a sample of blood. This sequence was found in a man aged 35-49 years with Graves' ophthalmopathy. This sequence joins TRBV11-2 and TRBJ1-2, with D possibly being TRBD1 (5 bases). The CDR3 DNA sequence: TGTGCCAGCAGCCCCTCCGCCGGGACCGTGGAGGGCTACACCTTC. This encodes CASSPSAGTVEGYTF.